The 27 T cell receptor beta chains below come from one sample, sequenced in a study of shared clonotypes between healthy human individuals. The table came from immunoSEQ multiplex PCR; TCRdb's copy has only in-frame clones and leaves some out. The sample includes a few hundred thousand clones, 96% of them seen just once. Material for sequencing was memory CD8+ T cells sorted from blood. Subset meaning: CD45RO+ cells pooled with CCR7-negative TemRA cells. The receptors were sampled from a young man in good health.

This rearrangement joins TRBV6-1 to TRBJ1-5; D is perhaps TRBD1 (6 bases). Trimming removed 6 bases at V and 7 bases at J, with 16 bases between. Germline CDR1 and CDR2: MNHNS and SASEGT. CDR3 length: 14 amino acids. The CDR3 nucleotides read TGTGCCAGCAGCGAAACTCAGGGGAGACAGCCCCAGCATTTT. It codes for CASSETQGRQPQHF.

The rearrangement joins TRBV11-2 to TRBJ1-1; D is undetermined. Germline CDR1 SGHAT, CDR2 FQNNGV. This CDR3 comprises 13 residues. V lost 7 bases and J lost 1, with 10 bases in between. The CDR3 DNA is TGTGCCAGCAACATCGCTCCGAACACTGAAGCTTTCTTT. This translates into CASNIAPNTEAFF. The full variable domain, completed using reference TRBV11-2 and TRBJ1-1, is EAGVAQSPRYKIIEKRQSVAFWCNPISGHATLYWYQQILGQGPKLLIQFQNNGVVDDSQLPKDRFSAERLKGVDSTLKIQPAKLEDSAVYLCASNIAPNTEAFFGQGTRLTVV.

The chain recombines TRBV6-1 with TRBJ2-7; 14 bases line up with TRBD2. The trim removed 6 bases at V and 4 bases at J, leaving 2 bases unmatched. Germline assignment: CDR1 MNHNS and CDR2 SASEGT. This CDR3 region has 14 residues. The CDR3 sequence is CASRGTSGGYEQYF. The DNA for the CDR3 is TGTGCCAGCAGGGGGACTAGCGGGGGATACGAGCAGTACTTC.

This clone is a singleton in its sample. This chain joins TRBV11-2 and TRBJ2-3; possibly TRBD2 for D (7 bases). CDR3 length equals 16 residues. CDR1 SGHAT and CDR2 FQNNGV come from the germline V gene. The V gene lost 2 bases and the J gene lost 3 bases, with 15 bases spanning the gap. CDR3 DNA sequence: TGTGCCAGCAGCTTACGGGGGGCCTTTCGGACAGATACGCAGTATTTT. Its protein is CASSLRGAFRTDTQYF.

The chain couples TRBV19 to TRBJ2-7; 13 nucleotides match TRBD2. The CDR3 has 16 residues. Germline loops: CDR1 LNHDA, CDR2 SQIVND (reference sequence). The junction had 9 bases not matched to a gene; V was cut back by 5 bases and J by 5 bases. Here the CDR3 DNA reads TGTGCCAGTAGTCCGGGGGGACTAGCGGGAATCAACGAGCAGTACTTC. This translates into CASSPGGLAGINEQYF.

This chain connects TRBV28 to TRBJ1-2; TRBD1 matches 11 bases. V was clipped by 8 bases and J by 4 bases; unmatched bases: 9. CDR1 MDHEN and CDR2 SYDVKM come from the germline V gene. The CDR3 is made up of 15 amino acids. Written as DNA, the CDR3 is TGTGCCAGCGACAACCTTGGGACAGGGGGCTATGGCTACACCTTC. As protein: CASDNLGTGGYGYTF.

The chain combines TRBV5-1 with TRBJ2-7; 8 bases map to TRBD1. In germline, CDR1 is SGHRS, CDR2 YFSETQ. CDR3 length: 20 residues. V lost 0 bases to trimming and J lost 4 bases; unmatched junction nucleotides: 21. The DNA of the CDR3 is TGCGCCAGCAGCTTGGCGGGACAGGTAGTAGGAGCCTCCAAGTTGTACGAGCAGTACTTC. Protein sequence: CASSLAGQVVGASKLYEQYF.

The chain combines TRBV19 with TRBJ1-1; tentatively, D is TRBD1 (6 bases). The CDR3 has 14 amino acids. V was cut by 5 bases and J by 0 bases, with 10 bases left in between. Germline V gene data show CDR1 as LNHDA and CDR2 as SQIVND (reference sequence). This CDR3 is CASSFGQLNTEAFF. Written as DNA, the CDR3 is TGTGCCAGTAGTTTCGGACAGCTGAACACTGAAGCTTTCTTT.

The genes are TRBV7-2 and TRBJ2-3; 7 nucleotides agree with TRBD2. In germline, CDR1 is SGHTA, CDR2 FQGNSA. Trimming cost V 5 bases and J 0 bases; bases outside gene matches: 11. The CDR3 runs to 17 residues. CDR3 bases: TGTGCCAGCAGCCAAAAGGCTAGCGGTACTAGCACAGATACGCAGTATTTT. This translates into CASSQKASGTSTDTQYF. Full variable domain (missing parts from reference TRBV7-2 and TRBJ2-3): GAGVSQSPSNKVTEKGKDVELRCDPISGHTALYWYRQSLGQGLEFLIYFQGNSAPDKSGLPSDRFSAERTGGSVSTLTIQRTQQEDSAVYLCASSQKASGTSTDTQYFGPGTRLTVL.

The genes are TRBV4-1 and TRBJ2-7; D might be TRBD1 (6 bases). Germline V gene sequence: CDR1 MGHRA, CDR2 YSYEKL. V was cut by 0 bases and J by 3 bases, with 12 bases left in between. The CDR3 is 15 amino acids. In nucleotides, the CDR3 is TGCGCCAGCAGCCAAGATTGGCAGGGGATCTACGAGCAGTACTTC. The encoded protein is CASSQDWQGIYEQYF.

The chain combines TRBV18 with TRBJ2-1; D remains ambiguous. There are 16 residues in the CDR3. CDR1 is KGHSH, CDR2 LQKENI, per germline. The V gene lost 2 bases and the J gene lost 0 bases, with 11 bases spanning the gap. The CDR3 DNA follows: TGTGCCAGCTCACCAACGATGGGTAGCTCCTACAATGAGCAGTTCTTC. This encodes CASSPTMGSSYNEQFF.

V and J are TRBV29-1 and TRBJ2-3; D gene unclear. Germline CDR1 SQVTM, CDR2 ANQGSEA. Deletions cut 5 bases from V and 6 bases from J, with 12 bases between. This CDR3 region has 12 residues. The CDR3 sequence: CSVLNVSDTQYF. Written as DNA, the CDR3 is TGCAGCGTTCTGAACGTTTCCGATACGCAGTATTTT.

The chain is built from TRBV5-1 and TRBJ2-7; 8 positions agree with TRBD1. The CDR3 loop spans 13 amino acids. V trimming: 9 bases; J trimming: 2 bases; junction bases outside the gene matches: 7. In germline, CDR1 is SGHRS, CDR2 YFSETQ. The CDR3 region is CAIWAGGAYEQYF. The DNA of the CDR3 is TGCGCCATCTGGGCAGGGGGCGCCTACGAGCAGTACTTC.

V gene TRBV6-1 combines with J gene TRBJ2-7, with 9 bases lining up with TRBD2. Germline values: CDR1 MNHNS, CDR2 SASEGT. The junction had 4 bases not matched to a gene; V was cut back by 5 bases and J by 2 bases. This CDR3 contains 14 residues. CDR3 bases: TGTGCCAGCAGTAGACCTAGCGGGGCCTACGAGCAGTACTTC. Translation: CASSRPSGAYEQYF.

J is TRBJ1-2 and V is TRBV6-5; D gene ambiguous. The CDR3 extends over 13 amino acids. CDR1 and CDR2 from the germline V gene are MNHEY and SVGAGI. Trimming shortened V by 3 bases and J by 5 bases, and 10 bases separated the two germline ends. CDR3 region: CASSYTRGYGYTF. Here the CDR3 DNA reads TGTGCCAGCAGTTATACCCGCGGGTATGGCTACACCTTC.

V usage is TRBV2 and J usage is TRBJ2-7; maybe TRBD1 (6 bases). The CDR3 consists of 12 residues. Trimming shortened V by 4 bases and J by 9 bases, and 13 bases separated the two germline ends. The germline V gene has CDR1 SNHLY and CDR2 FYNNEI. CDR3 sequence reads: CASSGQLQGQYF. CDR3 nucleotide sequence: TGTGCCAGCAGTGGGCAGTTACAGGGGCAGTACTTC.

This clone appeared once. The rearrangement links TRBV9 to TRBJ1-3, with 9 bases that match TRBD1. J lost 4 bases, V lost 0 bases, and 5 bases had no gene match. Germline V gene lookup returns CDR1 SGDLS and CDR2 YYNGEE. CDR3 length: 16 residues. CDR3 nucleotides: TGTGCCAGCAGCGTAGACGGACAGGGGAAAGGAAACACCATATATTTT. This sequence encodes CASSVDGQGKGNTIYF.

The chain joins TRBV5-1 to TRBJ1-4, with D perhaps TRBD1 (5 bases). There are 15 residues in the CDR3. The germline V gene has CDR1 SGHRS and CDR2 YFSETQ. V gave up 0 bases and J gave up 8 bases, with 14 bases separating them. CDR3 amino acids: CASSLAAGRVEKLFF. For the CDR3, the DNA is TGCGCCAGCAGCTTGGCCGCAGGGCGAGTGGAAAAACTGTTTTTT.

The chain combines TRBV10-2 with TRBJ1-5; D is unresolved. Germline V CDR1 and CDR2: WSHSY, SAAADI. Trimming took off 2 bases at V and 3 bases at J, with 14 bases between the two ends. CDR3 length equals 16 residues. The CDR3 loop is CASSEVLGPTNQPQHF. CDR3 in DNA: TGCGCCAGCAGTGAGGTATTAGGACCGACCAATCAGCCCCAGCATTTT.

V is TRBV25-1 and J is TRBJ1-2; D may be TRBD1 (6 bases). CDR1 MGHDK and CDR2 SYGVNS come from the germline V gene. Trimming stripped 2 bases from V and 4 bases from J, with 8 bases between. The CDR3 covers 13 residues. The CDR3 coding sequence is TGTGCCAGCAGTGAAGTAGGGGGCTATGGCTACACCTTC. It translates to CASSEVGGYGYTF.

J is TRBJ1-2 and V is TRBV7-5; no DNA check was done on the table's D call, TRBD1. TRBV7-5 is noted as a pseudogene. The CDR3 extends over 16 amino acids. The CDR3 bases are TGTGCCAGCAGCGCCACTCACAGGGCCGACAACTATGGCTACACCTTC. Amino acid sequence: CASSATHRADNYGYTF.

This chain uses TRBV19 with TRBJ2-1, with D possibly being TRBD1 or TRBD2 (5 bases each). The CDR3 sequence is 14 residues long. CDR1 and CDR2 (germline): LNHDA, SQIVND (reference sequence). With 3 bases removed from V and 4 bases from J, the gap between germline ends came to 10 bases. Written as DNA, the CDR3 is TGTGCCAGTAGTATGGGGGTGTGGTACAATGAGCAGTTCTTC. It yields the protein CASSMGVWYNEQFF. The variable domain in full, completed from reference TRBV19 and TRBJ2-1, reads DGGITQSPKYLFRKEGQNVTLSCEQNLNHDAMYWYRQDPGQGLRLIYYSQIVNDFQKGDIAEGYSVSREKKESFPLTVTSAQKNPTAFYLCASSMGVWYNEQFFGPGTRLTVL.

V and J are TRBV14 and TRBJ1-2, with D unresolved. The germline V gene encodes CDR1 SGHDN and CDR2 FVKESK. CDR3 length: 14 amino acids. Trimming shortened V by 3 bases and J by 0 bases, and 8 bases separated the two germline ends. CDR3 in amino acids: CASSQIASNYGYTF. CDR3 bases: TGTGCCAGCAGCCAGATTGCGTCTAACTATGGCTACACCTTC.

This chain links TRBV6-1 with TRBJ1-2; no reliable D call. Trimming pared 2 bases from V and 0 bases from J, leaving 10 bases between. This CDR3 is built from 15 residues. Germline CDR1 MNHNS, CDR2 SASEGT. CDR3 region: CASSEYQLANYGYTF. The CDR3 DNA reads as TGTGCCAGCAGTGAATACCAGTTAGCTAACTATGGCTACACCTTC.

The V and J genes are TRBV5-1 and TRBJ2-7; D is possibly TRBD1 (6 bases). CDR3 size: 15 residues. Germline V gene sequence: CDR1 SGHRS, CDR2 YFSETQ. V dropped 0 bases and J dropped 0 bases, with 10 bases sitting between them. The CDR3 DNA is TGCGCCAGCAGCTTGGACAGGGTTAGCTCCTACGAGCAGTACTTC. Translated, it gives CASSLDRVSSYEQYF.

The rearrangement joins TRBV27 to TRBJ1-1, with D possibly TRBD1 on 5 matching bases. V was shortened by 4 bases and J by 1 base, with 16 bases between the two germline ends. The germline V gene encodes CDR1 MNHEY and CDR2 SMNVEV (reference sequence). CDR3 length equals 16 residues. The CDR3 spells CASSSYPGLTNTEAFF. CDR3 DNA: TGTGCCAGCAGTTCTTACCCAGGGTTGACGAACACTGAAGCTTTCTTT.

The chain uses TRBV6-5 and TRBJ2-7; D unclear. The V and J ends lost 0 bases and 3 bases respectively, with 9 bases between them. Germline CDR1 and CDR2: MNHEY and SVGAGI. This CDR3 has 14 amino acids. CDR3: CASSYSIPLYEQYF. CDR3 coding DNA: TGTGCCAGCAGTTACTCGATCCCGCTCTACGAGCAGTACTTC.